The next 26 T cell receptor beta chains were all read from a single sample in a study of blood T cell repertoires in COVID-19. Method: immunoSEQ multiplex PCR; TCRdb's copy keeps in-frame clones and lacks some. The data hold under 130,000 clones, with roughly 80% observed a single time. The material sequenced was peripheral blood. These receptors came from a woman of 80 years or more with acute or convalescent COVID-19.

V gene TRBV9 combines with J gene TRBJ1-5; possibly TRBD1 for D (6 bases). With 8 bases removed from V and 9 bases from J, the gap between germline ends came to 24 bases. Per the germline V gene, CDR1 is SGDLS and CDR2 is YYNGEE. This CDR3 comprises 15 residues. CDR3 loop: CARGTPGPLVGPQHF. The CDR3, as DNA: TGTGCCAGGGGGACACCGGGACCCCTCGTGGGGCCCCAGCATTTT.

This clone showed up just once. This chain joins TRBV5-1 and TRBJ2-5, with 10 bases aligning to TRBD1. CDR1 and CDR2 (germline): SGHRS, YFSETQ. Trimming removed 2 bases from V and 7 bases from J; junction bases left unmatched: 8. The CDR3 is made up of 15 amino acids. CDR3 amino acids: CASSFTGTGVGTQYF. CDR3 coding DNA: TGCGCCAGCAGCTTCACCGGGACAGGGGTAGGGACCCAGTACTTC.

This clone was found a few times. The rearrangement joins TRBV5-4 to TRBJ2-6, with 7 positions matching TRBD2. In germline, CDR1 is SGHNT, CDR2 YYREEE (reference sequence). V shed 1 base, J shed 2 bases, and the junction held 3 bases outside the gene matches. The CDR3 is made up of 16 amino acids. The CDR3 coding sequence is TGTGCCAGCAGCTTGTATGCGGGAGCTGGGGCCAACGTCCTGACTTTC. Its translation: CASSLYAGAGANVLTF. Filled out from reference TRBV5-4 and TRBJ2-6, the complete variable domain reads ETGVTQSPTHLIKTRGQQVTLRCSSQSGHNTVSWYQQALGQGPQFIFQYYREEENGRGNFPPRFSGLQFPNYSSELNVNALELDDSALYLCASSLYAGAGANVLTFGAGSRLTVL.

The V and J genes are TRBV6-5 and TRBJ1-1; D is unclear. Looked up from germline, CDR1 is MNHEY and CDR2 is SVGAGI. The CDR3 is 13 amino acids. V lost 0 bases and J lost 7, with 9 bases in between. The CDR3 sequence: CASSYSIFSEAFF. In nucleotides, the CDR3 is TGTGCCAGCAGTTACTCGATTTTTAGTGAAGCTTTCTTT.

This chain uses TRBV10-2 with TRBJ1-1; possible D gene TRBD1, 6 bases. V was shortened by 6 bases and J by 3 bases, with 11 bases between the two germline ends. This CDR3 has 13 amino acids. Germline CDR1 WSHSY, CDR2 SAAADI. CDR3 amino acids: CASSPQGDTEAFF. CDR3 nucleotides: TGCGCCAGCAGCCCACAGGGAGACACTGAAGCTTTCTTT.

The chain recombines TRBV20-1 with TRBJ2-5, with 8 bases lining up with TRBD2. The V segment lost 3 bases and the J segment 0 bases; nucleotides outside the gene matches: 12. Germline lookup yields CDR1 DFQATT and CDR2 SNEGSKA (reference sequence). CDR3 length: 17 residues. CDR3 region: CSASRSLAVPYQETQYF. CDR3 in DNA: TGCAGTGCTAGTAGGTCACTAGCGGTTCCTTACCAAGAGACCCAGTACTTC.

This clone was seen a single time. The V and J genes are TRBV7-8 and TRBJ2-1; 10 bases match TRBD2. CDR1 and CDR2 from the germline V gene are SGHVS and FQNEAQ. The CDR3 consists of 14 residues. Trimming removed 7 bases from V and 7 bases from J; junction bases left unmatched: 7. CDR3 sequence: CASTLLAGPNEQFF. The CDR3 DNA follows: TGTGCCAGCACCCTACTAGCGGGACCAAATGAGCAGTTCTTC.

This clone is a singleton in its sample. The V call is TRBV4-1, the J call TRBJ1-2, with D unresolved. Trimming took off 3 bases at V and 4 bases at J, with 24 bases between the two ends. This CDR3 is 18 amino acids long. Germline CDR1 is MGHRA and CDR2 is YSYEKL. DNA for the CDR3: TGCGCCAGCAGCCAGGGGATCGGAGGGCTAAGATCGGGCTATGGCTACACCTTC. Translation gives CASSQGIGGLRSGYGYTF.

The chain employs TRBV7-9 and TRBJ2-2; maybe TRBD1 (6 bases). In germline, CDR1 is SEHNR, CDR2 FQNEAQ (reference sequence). The CDR3 is 14 amino acids. V dropped 5 bases and J dropped 4 bases, with 11 bases sitting between them. CDR3 sequence: CASSAGTTTGELFF. CDR3 nucleotides: TGTGCCAGCAGCGCCGGGACAACCACCGGGGAGCTGTTTTTT.

The CDR3 DNA sequence: TGTGCCAGCACCGCCGGGACACCAAGCAATCAGCCCCAGCATTTT. As protein: CASTAGTPSNQPQHF. The J gene is TRBJ1-5, the V gene TRBV28, with a tentative D call TRBD1 (6 bases). CDR3 length: 15 residues. Trimming left V 7 bases short and J 1 base short, with 14 bases between. The germline V gene encodes CDR1 MDHEN and CDR2 SYDVKM. Combining the CDR3 with reference TRBV28 and TRBJ1-5 gives the whole variable domain DVKVTQSSRYLVKRTGEKVFLECVQDMDHENMFWYRQDPGLGLRLIYFSYDVKMKEKGDIPEGYSVSREKKERFSLILESASTNQTSMYLCASTAGTPSNQPQHFGDGTRLSIL.

The chain uses TRBV6-1 and TRBJ1-4; no reliable D call. The V end lost 3 bases, the J end lost 6 bases, and 11 bases lay between the germline ends. CDR3 length: 14 amino acids. Germline V gene lookup returns CDR1 MNHNS and CDR2 SASEGT. CDR3 loop: CASSDGSRDEKLFF. The CDR3, as DNA: TGTGCCAGCAGTGACGGTAGTCGAGATGAAAAACTGTTTTTT.

This chain links TRBV5-4 with TRBJ1-4; possible D gene TRBD1, 5 bases. CDR1 is SGHNT and CDR2 is YYREEE in the germline V gene (reference sequence). The CDR3 totals 16 residues. Trimming took off 3 bases at V and 3 bases at J, with 15 bases between the two ends. This CDR3 is CASSSGRGVANEKLFF. The CDR3 nucleotides read TGTGCCAGCAGCTCGGGACGGGGGGTGGCTAATGAAAAACTGTTTTTT.

The chain joins TRBV7-9 to TRBJ1-2; D remains unclear. Germline V gene data show CDR1 as SEHNR and CDR2 as FQNEAQ (reference sequence). The CDR3 consists of 15 residues. The V end was cut by 6 bases, the J end by 0 bases, with 14 bases between. The CDR3 region is CASSSYQASNYGYTF. The CDR3 region has the DNA TGTGCCAGCAGTTCGTATCAGGCCTCTAACTATGGCTACACCTTC. Full variable domain (rest looked up from reference TRBV7-9 and TRBJ1-2): DTGVSQNPRHKITKRGQNVTFRCDPISEHNRLYWYRQTLGQGPEFLTYFQNEAQLEKSRLLSDRFSAERPKGSFSTLEIQRTEQGDSAMYLCASSSYQASNYGYTFGSGTRLTVV.

CDR3 sequence: CASSQLAASYNEQFF. The CDR3 DNA reads as TGTGCCAGCAGCCAGCTAGCAGCCTCCTACAATGAGCAGTTCTTC. The chain has TRBV4-2 and TRBJ2-1, with TRBD2 as a possible D gene (5 bases). V lost 3 bases and J lost 0, with 9 bases in between. The CDR3 extends over 15 amino acids. Germline lookup yields CDR1 LGHNA and CDR2 YNFKEQ.

Turning to this clone: Distinct nucleotide sequences in the sample also encode this CDR3. The chain links TRBV2 to TRBJ2-3; 11 nucleotides align to TRBD2. The J segment lost 0 bases and the V segment lost 7 bases, leaving 3 bases of the junction unmatched. CDR3 size: 15 residues. Germline assignment: CDR1 SNHLY and CDR2 FYNNEI. The CDR3 coding sequence is TGTGCCAGCACATGGACTAGCGGGAGCACAGATACGCAGTATTTT. It codes for CASTWTSGSTDTQYF.

The chain employs TRBV5-4 and TRBJ2-3, with 14 bases identical to TRBD2. Germline CDR1 and CDR2: SGHNT and YYREEE (reference sequence). The ends lost 4 bases at V and 5 bases at J; junction bases unmatched: 12. CDR3 length: 18 residues. In DNA, the CDR3 is TGTGCCAGCAGCCTGGGACTAGCGGGAGCCGCTAACCTAGATACGCAGTATTTT. It is translated as CASSLGLAGAANLDTQYF.

The rearrangement uses TRBV19 and TRBJ1-1; no clear D. The CDR3 totals 14 residues. V was cut by 2 bases and J by 1 base, with 8 bases left in between. Germline CDR1 is LNHDA and CDR2 is SQIVND (reference sequence). The CDR3 DNA reads as TGTGCCAGTAGTATATCCGTCGGGAACACTGAAGCTTTCTTT. Translating it yields CASSISVGNTEAFF.

This chain uses TRBV21-1 with TRBJ2-1; the table's D call of TRBD1 was not tested on the DNA. TRBV21-1 is a pseudogene locus. This CDR3 is built from 18 residues. The CDR3 protein is CASSEGPGTGKVDNEQFF. The CDR3 DNA follows: TGTGCCAGCAGCGAAGGCCCAGGGACAGGGAAAGTGGACAATGAGCAGTTCTTC.

The rearrangement uses TRBV6-5 and TRBJ2-1, with D perhaps TRBD1 (6 bases). This CDR3 has 15 amino acids. The ends were cut back, 6 bases at V and 0 bases at J, with 12 bases in the middle. The germline gives CDR1 MNHEY, CDR2 SVGAGI. The DNA of the CDR3 is TGTGCCAGCAGACAGACAGGTAGCTCCTACAATGAGCAGTTCTTC. This translates into CASRQTGSSYNEQFF.

The chain combines TRBV28 with TRBJ1-5, with D hard to call. This CDR3 has 15 amino acids. Trimming pared 4 bases from V and 2 bases from J, leaving 12 bases between. The germline CDR1 and CDR2 sequences are MDHEN and SYDVKM. DNA of the CDR3: TGTGCCAGCAGTTCGGCGGGTGTGGGCAATCAGCCCCAGCATTTT. Its translation: CASSSAGVGNQPQHF.

Only a few counts were recorded for this clone. The CDR3 loop is CARSSGLAGYNEQFF. Here the CDR3 DNA reads TGTGCCAGAAGCTCGGGACTAGCGGGATACAATGAGCAGTTCTTC. V is TRBV5-3 and J is TRBJ2-1; 13 bases fit TRBD2. TRBV5-3 is classed as an ORF, of uncertain function. The V and J ends lost 3 bases and 4 bases, in that order; junction bases with no gene match: 1. The CDR3 covers 15 residues.

The V gene is TRBV19, the J gene TRBJ2-7, with 10 bases fitting TRBD1. The CDR3 covers 14 residues. The V and J ends lost 4 bases and 5 bases, in that order; junction bases with no gene match: 5. Germline CDR1 LNHDA, CDR2 SQIVND (reference sequence). For the CDR3, the DNA is TGTGCCAGTAGTAGACAGGGGGCCACCCACGAGCAGTACTTC. This sequence encodes CASSRQGATHEQYF. Together with reference TRBV19 and TRBJ2-7, the CDR3 gives the full variable domain: DGGITQSPKYLFRKEGQNVTLSCEQNLNHDAMYWYRQDPGQGLRLIYYSQIVNDFQKGDIAEGYSVSREKKESFPLTVTSAQKNPTAFYLCASSRQGATHEQYFGPGTRLTVT.

This chain links TRBV5-1 with TRBJ2-5; 7 nucleotides match TRBD1. The CDR3 consists of 15 residues. The V and J ends lost 1 base and 3 bases, in that order; junction bases with no gene match: 6. The germline V gene encodes CDR1 SGHRS and CDR2 YFSETQ. As DNA, the CDR3 is TGCGCCAGCAGCTTGCCGGGACAGATTAAAGAGACCCAGTACTTC. Encoded protein: CASSLPGQIKETQYF.

J is TRBJ2-7 and V is TRBV28; 8 nucleotides line up with TRBD1. CDR1 is MDHEN, CDR2 SYDVKM, per germline. Unmatched junction bases numbered 6, after V lost 2 bases and J lost 3 bases. The CDR3 has 15 amino acids. Written as DNA, the CDR3 is TGTGCCAGCAGTTTACCCTCAGGGGGCGGCTACGAGCAGTACTTC. Its protein is CASSLPSGGGYEQYF.

V usage is TRBV12-3 or TRBV12-4 and J usage is TRBJ2-1, with D maybe TRBD2 (5 bases). This CDR3 spans 12 amino acids. Trimming shortened V by 3 bases and J by 6 bases, and 6 bases separated the two germline ends. The CDR3 DNA reads as TGTGCCAGCAGTTTCCGGGGCAATGAGCAGTTCTTC. Its protein product is CASSFRGNEQFF.

The chain is built from TRBV2 and TRBJ1-1; D not certain. This CDR3 spans 11 amino acids. Germline assignment: CDR1 SNHLY and CDR2 FYNNEI. Trimming removed 7 bases at V and 7 bases at J, with 10 bases between. The CDR3 loop is CASTPRGEAFF. CDR3 in DNA: TGTGCCAGCACCCCCCGGGGTGAAGCTTTCTTT. Filled out from reference TRBV2 and TRBJ1-1, the complete variable domain reads EPEVTQTPSHQVTQMGQEVILRCVPISNHLYFYWYRQILGQKVEFLVSFYNNEISEKSEIFDDQFSVERPDGSNFTLKIRSTKLEDSAMYFCASTPRGEAFFGQGTRLTVV.